The rows below give T cell receptor beta chains drawn from one sample of a study of control samples from healthy donors and cancer patients. Some clones are missing from TCRdb's copy, which holds only in-frame ones; the method was immunoSEQ multiplex PCR. The sample yields 150,000 to 200,000 clones, 90% seen once. The material sequenced was blood. All receptors derive from a woman between 50 and 59 years old in good health. Both conserved end residues are part of each CDR3. The D gene is left open where the match is weak. Not every row has a clone size; where given, it reads once, few, many or a size class.

>TRBJ2-3|TRBV19|-|-
CASSIGLAGTDTQYF
TGTGCCAGTAGTATCGGTCTAGCAGGCACAGATACGCAGTATTTT
>TRBJ2-7|TRBV18|-|once
CASSPPVLTYEQYF
TGTGCCAGCTCACCACCCGTCTTAACCTACGAGCAGTACTTC
>TRBJ1-6|TRBV6-5|-|-
CASSYSIDRFNSPLHF
TGTGCCAGCAGTTATTCCATTGACAGGTTTAATTCACCCCTCCACTTT
>TRBJ1-2|TRBV30|TRBD1|-
CACPRLAGGGFLYGYTF
TGTGCCTGCCCACGGTTGGCAGGGGGCGGTTTTCTCTATGGCTACACCTTC
>TRBJ1-2|TRBV30|TRBD1|-
CAWKAFQGANYGYTF
TGTGCCTGGAAAGCGTTCCAGGGGGCAAACTATGGCTACACCTTC
>TRBJ2-2|TRBV2|-|-
CASSAGQSTGELFF
TGTGCCAGCAGCGCGGGACAAAGTACCGGGGAGCTGTTTTTT
>TRBJ2-1|TRBV7-9|-|-
CASSLGTNEQFF
TGTGCCAGCAGCTTGGGTACCAATGAGCAGTTCTTC
>TRBJ2-7|TRBV11-1|-|once
CASSFGQSFSYEQYF
TGTGCCAGCAGTTTCGGACAGTCATTCTCCTACGAGCAGTACTTC
>TRBJ1-5|TRBV30|-|-
CAWSVSGAGRNQPQHF
TGTGCCTGGAGTGTCAGTGGGGCAGGACGCAATCAGCCCCAGCATTTT
>TRBJ1-3|TRBV30|TRBD1|-
CAWSVDRLLSGGNTIYF
TGTGCCTGGAGTGTGGACAGGTTACTCTCTGGTGGAAACACCATATATTTT
>TRBJ2-3|TRBV5-6|-|-
CASSTGPDMADTQYF
TGTGCCAGCAGCACCGGCCCCGACATGGCAGATACGCAGTATTTT
>TRBJ2-5|TRBV7-2|-|-
CASSSWSKETQYF
TGTGCCAGCAGCTCGTGGAGTAAAGAGACCCAGTACTTC
>TRBJ1-6|TRBV7-9|-|-
CASSGGDSYNSPLHF
TGTGCCAGCAGCGGAGGGGACTCCTATAATTCACCCCTCCACTTT
>TRBJ2-4|TRBV5-6|-|once
CASSLYRAGGNIQYF
TGTGCCAGCAGCTTATACAGGGCAGGCGGAAACATTCAGTACTTC
>TRBJ2-7|TRBV3-1/TRBV3-2|-|-
CAINPHEGGTSYEQYF
TGTGCCATCAATCCGCATGAAGGGGGGACCTCTTACGAGCAGTACTTC
>TRBJ1-1|TRBV10-3|TRBD1|-
CATRSGGDTEAFF
TGTGCCACTCGATCAGGGGGCGACACTGAAGCTTTCTTT
>TRBJ2-1|TRBV3-1/TRBV3-2|-|few
CASPPRTYEQFF
TGTGCCAGTCCTCCCCGGACATATGAGCAGTTCTTC
>TRBJ2-2|TRBV3-1/TRBV3-2|-|once
CASSLRGPRTGELFF
TGTGCCAGCAGCCTCAGGGGCCCCCGCACCGGGGAGCTGTTTTTT
>TRBJ1-1|TRBV5-4|-|-
CASSLALGENTEAFF
TGTGCCAGCAGCTTGGCGTTGGGGGAGAACACTGAAGCTTTCTTT
>TRBJ1-4|TRBV16|TRBD1|-
CASSLRDRPEKLFF
TGTGCCAGCAGCCTAAGGGACAGGCCGGAAAAACTGTTTTTT
>TRBJ2-5|TRBV6-2/TRBV6-3|TRBD1|-
CASSYSSQGDWEETQYF
TGTGCCAGCAGTTACTCGAGTCAGGGGGATTGGGAAGAGACCCAGTACTTC
>TRBJ1-3|TRBV25-1|-|-
CASVSSGNTIYF
TGTGCCTCCGTCAGCTCTGGAAACACCATATATTTT
>TRBJ2-7|TRBV7-2|-|once
CASSLEPQYEQYF
TGTGCCAGCAGCTTAGAGCCTCAATACGAGCAGTACTTC
>TRBJ1-6|TRBV7-6|-|few
CASSLEARQYNSPLHF
TGTGCCAGCAGCTTAGAGGCCAGACAATATAATTCACCCCTCCACTTT
>TRBJ2-3|TRBV6-4|TRBD2|-
CASSETSGRVTDTQYF
TGTGCCAGCAGTGAGACTAGCGGGAGAGTGACAGATACGCAGTATTTT
>TRBJ1-4|TRBV10-3|TRBD1|once
CAIKKGANEKLFF
TGTGCCATCAAGAAGGGGGCGAATGAAAAACTGTTTTTT